This T cell receptor beta chain came from a study of T cells in Graves' hyperthyroidism and ophthalmopathy. The CDR3 contains 12 residues. CDR1 and CDR2 from the germline V gene are DFQATT and SNEGSKA (reference sequence). V shed 7 bases and J shed 0 bases, with 9 bases lying between them. Amplified TCR beta CDR3 regions came from RNA transcripts. HTBI primers were employed in a first-round RT-PCR of the TCR CDR3. TCRdb reprocessed the multiplex PCR reads with MiXCR, giving one entry per CDR3 protein. This table holds around 700,000 distinct CDR3 sequences, approximately 19% found once. The receptor was derived from a woman between 50 and 59 years old with Graves' hyperthyroidism that later progressed to Graves' ophthalmopathy. What was sequenced was blood. The chain joins TRBV20-1 to TRBJ1-2; no reliable D call. Written as DNA, the CDR3 is TGCAGTGGTAGGGTCACTAACTATGGCTACACCTTC. Translating gives CSGRVTNYGYTF.